These 17 T cell receptor beta chains were all obtained from the same sample, sequenced in a study of blood T cell repertoires in COVID-19. Profiling relied on immunoSEQ multiplex PCR, and the TCRdb table lists in-frame clones only, not all of them. The table lists around 42,000 clones, approximately 86% of them singletons, with 55% to 70% in the top ten. Sequenced: peripheral blood. The source of these receptors is a man in his 70s with acute or convalescent COVID-19.

V and J are TRBV6-2 or TRBV6-3 and TRBJ1-1; perhaps TRBD1 as D (5 bases). The CDR3 runs to 13 residues. With 6 bases removed from V and 2 bases from J, the gap between germline ends came to 10 bases. CDR1 is MNHEY, CDR2 SVGEGT, per germline. The CDR3 DNA follows: TGTGCCAGCAGCCGACAGCGTAACACTGAAGCTTTCTTT. Its protein is CASSRQRNTEAFF.

The V and J genes are TRBV25-1 and TRBJ2-3; no clear D gene. Germline values: CDR1 MGHDK, CDR2 SYGVNS. V was shortened by 2 bases and J by 3 bases, with 9 bases between the two germline ends. This CDR3 is 14 amino acids long. In DNA form, the CDR3 reads TGTGCCAGCAGTGAACCTACCCTAACAGATACGCAGTATTTT. Protein sequence: CASSEPTLTDTQYF.

The chain combines TRBV14 with TRBJ1-6; 10 bases line up with TRBD1. In germline, CDR1 is SGHDN, CDR2 FVKESK. The CDR3 length is 16 residues. Trimming cost V 1 base and J 9 bases; bases outside gene matches: 6. The CDR3 region has the DNA TGTGCCAGCAGCCAAGCGCGTGGGACAGGGGCTTCACCCCTCCACTTT. Amino acids: CASSQARGTGASPLHF.

This chain joins TRBV27 and TRBJ1-5, with unresolved D. CDR1 and CDR2 from the germline V gene are MNHEY and SMNVEV (reference sequence). With 3 bases removed from V and 3 bases from J, the gap between germline ends came to 6 bases. The CDR3 is 13 residues long. This CDR3 reads CASSFQVNQPQHF. As DNA, the CDR3 is TGTGCCAGCAGTTTCCAGGTCAATCAGCCCCAGCATTTT.

V usage is TRBV5-1 and J usage is TRBJ1-4; 9 bases align to TRBD1. CDR1 is SGHRS, CDR2 YFSETQ, per germline. Unmatched junction bases numbered 11, after V lost 4 bases and J lost 7 bases. CDR3 length: 16 amino acids. CDR3 sequence: CASSPAPDRGGEKLFF. CDR3 sequence (DNA): TGCGCCAGCAGCCCCGCCCCAGACAGGGGGGGTGAAAAACTGTTTTTT.

The chain is built from TRBV24-1 and TRBJ2-1; TRBD1 agrees at 9 bases. This CDR3 is 17 amino acids long. Trimming cost V 5 bases and J 0 bases; bases outside gene matches: 7. Germline V gene lookup returns CDR1 KGHDR and CDR2 SFDVKD. CDR3 sequence (DNA): TGTGCCACCAGTGGTACAGGGGGCGGAAGCTCCTACAATGAGCAGTTCTTC. Translating it yields CATSGTGGGSSYNEQFF.

This clone appeared a single time. V usage is TRBV3-1 (or the pseudogene TRBV3-2) and J usage is TRBJ2-1; TRBD2 agrees at 10 bases. The CDR3 contains 17 residues. Germline V CDR1 and CDR2: LGHDT, YNNKEL (reference sequence). V was pared by 0 bases and J by 2 bases, with 4 bases of the junction left unmatched. DNA of the CDR3: TGTGCCAGCAGCCAAGATGTAGCGGGGGGTACCTACAATGAGCAGTTCTTC. This translates into CASSQDVAGGTYNEQFF.

This chain uses TRBV6-2 or TRBV6-3 with TRBJ1-5; no definite D call. CDR1 MNHEY and CDR2 SVGEGT come from the germline V gene. The CDR3 has 13 residues. The V and J ends lost 2 bases and 7 bases respectively, with 9 bases between them. CDR3 in DNA: TGTGCCAGCAGTTACGCCGAGTCACAGCCCCAGCATTTT. This gives the protein CASSYAESQPQHF.

V gene TRBV21-1 combines with J gene TRBJ2-7; TRBD2 reflects the table's D call only, with no check against the DNA. TRBV21-1 is classified as a pseudogene. The CDR3 consists of 13 residues. CDR3 DNA: TGTGCCAGCTGGCGGGGGACCTCCTACGAGCAGTACTTC. This encodes CASWRGTSYEQYF.

In its sample, this clone was seen a few times. The rearrangement uses TRBV7-2 and TRBJ1-2; the match to TRBD1 covers 9 bases. The CDR3 runs to 14 residues. The J segment lost 7 bases and the V segment lost 1 base, leaving 4 bases of the junction unmatched. Germline CDR1 is SGHTA and CDR2 is FQGNSA. DNA of the CDR3: TGTGCCAGCAGCTTAGACAGGGGGCAGCGTGGCTACACCTTC. Its protein is CASSLDRGQRGYTF.

This rearrangement joins TRBV5-1 to TRBJ2-7, with TRBD1 as a possible D gene (6 bases). V was pared by 1 base and J by 5 bases, with 13 bases between. In germline, CDR1 is SGHRS, CDR2 YFSETQ. This CDR3 has 14 residues. The CDR3 DNA reads TGCGCCAGCAGCTTGCGGCAGGGGCCCAACGAGCAGTACTTC. Translated: CASSLRQGPNEQYF.

The chain employs TRBV12-2 and TRBJ1-6; no DNA check was done on the table's D call, TRBD1. TRBV12-2 is a pseudogene segment. The CDR3 extends over 14 amino acids. As DNA, the CDR3 is TGTGCAAGTCGGAGGACAGGGGATAATTCACCCCTCCACTTT. Translated: CASRRTGDNSPLHF.

CDR3 region: CAISESTGDYGYTF. As DNA, the CDR3 is TGTGCCATCAGTGAGTCGACAGGGGACTATGGCTACACCTTC. V usage is TRBV10-3 and J usage is TRBJ1-2; TRBD1 matches at 8 bases. This CDR3 is built from 14 residues. Germline CDR1 and CDR2: ENHRY and SYGVKD. After removal of 0 bases from V and 3 bases from J, the junction contained 0 bases not matched to a gene.

This clone was observed a few times. This chain links TRBV7-8 with TRBJ1-2; 9 nucleotides line up with TRBD1. CDR1 is SGHVS, CDR2 FQNEAQ, per germline. The CDR3 is made up of 15 amino acids. Trimming cost V 3 bases and J 9 bases; bases outside gene matches: 11. CDR3 nucleotide sequence: TGTGCCAGCAGCTTGCGGACAGGGGATAATATCCGCTACACCTTC. It codes for CASSLRTGDNIRYTF.

This clone was seen a single time. The chain couples TRBV5-1 to TRBJ2-7; D is unresolved. Germline lookup yields CDR1 SGHRS and CDR2 YFSETQ. CDR3 length: 12 residues. With 2 bases removed from V and 3 bases from J, the gap between germline ends came to 6 bases. In DNA, the CDR3 is TGCGCCAGCAGCTTACAGAGCTACGAGCAGTACTTC. Residues: CASSLQSYEQYF.

This chain's CDR3 is CASQGDRRGAFF. DNA of the CDR3: TGTGCCTCCCAGGGGGACAGACGGGGGGCTTTCTTT. The J gene is TRBJ1-1, the V gene TRBV30; TRBD1 matches at 7 bases. This CDR3 is 12 amino acids long. Trimming took 7 bases from V and 11 from J; bases not matched to a gene: 13. Germline V CDR1 and CDR2: GTSNPN, SVGIG (reference sequence). The complete variable domain, with remaining parts taken from reference TRBV30 and TRBJ1-1, reads SQTIHQWPATLVQPVGSPLSLECTVEGTSNPNLYWYRQAAGRGLQLLFYSVGIGQISSEVPQNLSASRPQDRQFILSSKKLLLSDSGFYLCASQGDRRGAFFGQGTRLTVV.

The chain joins TRBV9 to TRBJ1-1; perhaps TRBD1 as D (6 bases). The CDR3 totals 18 residues. The ends were cut back, 2 bases at V and 4 bases at J, with 24 bases in the middle. The V gene's germline CDR1 is SGDLS and CDR2 YYNGEE. The CDR3 DNA is TGTGCCAGCAGCGTGGGGGTAAAGGGACACTCCTACGGCACTGAAGCTTTCTTT. This translates into CASSVGVKGHSYGTEAFF. The full variable domain, in which reference TRBV9 and TRBJ1-1 provide the parts outside the CDR3, is DSGVTQTPKHLITATGQRVTLRCSPRSGDLSVYWYQQSLDQGLQFLIQYYNGEERAKGNILERFSAQQFPDLHSELNLSSLELGDSALYFCASSVGVKGHSYGTEAFFGQGTRLTVV.